The present TCR beta chain was sequenced within a study of T-cell reconstitution after alpha-beta-depleted transplantation in children (dated by TCRdb to 2015 to 2016). For the study in its entirety: The study quantitatively tracked T-cell immune reconstitution after TCRalphabeta/CD19-depleted allogeneic hematopoietic cell transplantation in children using TCR repertoire profiling. The study at large found these results: The apparently early recovery of alphabetaT-cell counts about two months after transplant reportedly depended on only several hundred rapidly expanded clones that came from non-depleted graft cells. In some patients, high TCRbeta diversity at day 60 was attributed to recipient T cells and intrathymic progenitors that had survived conditioning. Over subsequent months, a decline in hyperexpanded clone frequencies was noted, and after one year, T-cell counts and TCRbeta diversity were mostly ascribed to newly produced T cells.

This clonotype was observed at least ten times. Its antigen is not yet known. Base quality data are lacking; no much larger clone is found one base away. The CDR3 holds 14 amino acids from the cysteine to the phenylalanine. CDR3 DNA is the only sequence kept; it has 42 bases, read in frame from the first base. In the germline V gene, CDR1 corresponds to MNHEY and CDR2 to SVGEGT. V is clipped by 6 bases and J by 0 bases, and the sequence between their germline boundaries is 12 bases long. Sample treatment or condition, as interpreted from the label and publication: allogeneic hematopoietic cell transplantation with graft depleted of TCRalphabeta T cells and CD19 B cells. Transplant recipients were children who received TCRalphabeta/CD19-depleted allogeneic hematopoietic cell grafts. Receptors were amplified or captured by PCR. Instrument on record: Illumina HiSeq 2500. To normalize quantification of the TCRbeta repertoire, the TCR libraries were built with molecular barcoding that relied on unique molecular identifiers. The public reads were reanalyzed by TCRdb: fastp trimming at Q25, MiXCR alignment, in-frame beta chains only. Under each unique CDR3 protein, matching rows form one entry showing the most common genes and DNA. For this sample there are 200,000 to 250,000 distinct CDR3 sequences; 9.5% to 13% appear just once. The ten largest clonotypes hold roughly 28% of the sample.

Sequencing used PBMCs, obtained before TCRalphabeta/CD19-depleted stem cell transplant. The receptor was derived from a child younger than two with acute myeloid leukemia, due to receive a stem cell transplant. The chain employs TRBV6-2 or TRBV6-3 and TRBJ2-7; the D gene identity is not certain. DNA sequence: TGTGCCAGCAGAGGCAGAGGCGTCTCCTACGAGCAGTACTTC. It is translated as CASRGRGVSYEQYF.